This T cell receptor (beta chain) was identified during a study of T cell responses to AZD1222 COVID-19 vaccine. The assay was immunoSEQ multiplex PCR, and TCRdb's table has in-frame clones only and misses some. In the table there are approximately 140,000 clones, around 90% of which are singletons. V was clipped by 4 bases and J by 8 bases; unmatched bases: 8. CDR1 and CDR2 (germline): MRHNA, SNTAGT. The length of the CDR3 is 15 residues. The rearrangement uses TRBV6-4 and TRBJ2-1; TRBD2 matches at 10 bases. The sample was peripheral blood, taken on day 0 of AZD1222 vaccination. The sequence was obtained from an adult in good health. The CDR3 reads CASSATGTSAHEQFF. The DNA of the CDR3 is TGTGCCAGCAGTGCTACCGGGACTAGCGCCCATGAGCAGTTCTTC.